This paragraph reports one T cell receptor (beta chain). CDR1 and CDR2 from the germline V gene are KGHSH and LQKENI. V lost 6 bases, J lost 4 bases, and 6 bases stayed unmatched. CDR3 length: 13 residues. The sample belongs to a study of blood T cells in healthy people across ages. A second PCR of about 7 to 11 cycles used a sample-barcoded 5' primer and a J-beta primer mix. In TCRdb, the 5' RACE reads were re-called with MiXCR into one record per CDR3 protein. Among 790,000 or so distinct CDR3 sequences, about 47% were seen once, and the ten largest hold 15% to 20%. This TCR was sampled from an elderly man in good health. The rearrangement uses TRBV18 and TRBJ2-7; 7 bases line up with TRBD1. The material sequenced was blood. DNA of the CDR3: TGTGCCAGCTCGCCAAAGACAGGGTACGAGCAGTACTTC. It yields the protein CASSPKTGYEQYF.